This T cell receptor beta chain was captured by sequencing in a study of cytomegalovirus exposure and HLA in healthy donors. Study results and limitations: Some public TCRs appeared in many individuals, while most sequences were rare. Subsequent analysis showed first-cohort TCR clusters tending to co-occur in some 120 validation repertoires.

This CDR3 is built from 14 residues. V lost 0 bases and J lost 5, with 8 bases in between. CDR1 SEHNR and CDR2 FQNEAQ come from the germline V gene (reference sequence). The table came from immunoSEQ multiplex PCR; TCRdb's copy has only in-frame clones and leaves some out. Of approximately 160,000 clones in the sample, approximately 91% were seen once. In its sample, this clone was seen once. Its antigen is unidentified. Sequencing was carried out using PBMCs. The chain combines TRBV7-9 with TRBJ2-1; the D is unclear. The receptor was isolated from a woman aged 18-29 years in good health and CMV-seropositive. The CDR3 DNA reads TGTGCCAGCAGCTTAGCCTCCACAGACAATGAGCAGTTCTTC. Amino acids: CASSLASTDNEQFF.